The subject of this entry is one TCR beta chain. These data are taken from a study of blood T cell repertoires in COVID-19. Study overall: COVID-19 samples collected from the United States, Italy and Spain covered acute and convalescent phases. Sources were T cells, B-cell-depleted T cells, or PBMCs; the material itself was cDNA or gDNA.

Measured with immunoSEQ multiplex PCR; TCRdb has only the in-frame clones, and not every one. This table has about 120,000 clones, 75% to 80% appearing once. This CDR3 spans 13 amino acids. The V gene end was trimmed by 4 bases and the J gene end by 6 bases; junction bases not matched to a gene: 4. Germline lookup yields CDR1 GTSNPN and CDR2 SVGIG (reference sequence). V usage is TRBV30 and J usage is TRBJ2-7; 12 positions match TRBD1. The material sequenced was peripheral blood. The receptor comes from a human donor in a cohort sampled during active COVID-19. CDR3 nucleotide sequence: TGTGCCTGGAAACTGGGACAGGGGGCCGAGCAGTACTTC. This sequence encodes CAWKLGQGAEQYF.